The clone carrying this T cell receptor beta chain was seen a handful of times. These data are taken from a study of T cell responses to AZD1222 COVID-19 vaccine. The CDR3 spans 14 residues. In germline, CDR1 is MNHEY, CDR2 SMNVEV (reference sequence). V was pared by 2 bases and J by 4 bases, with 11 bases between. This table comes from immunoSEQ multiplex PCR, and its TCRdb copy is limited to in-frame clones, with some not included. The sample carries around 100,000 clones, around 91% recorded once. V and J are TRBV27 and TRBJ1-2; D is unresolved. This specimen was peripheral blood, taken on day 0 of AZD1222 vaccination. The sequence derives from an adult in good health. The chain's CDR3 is CASSLAGPAYGYTF. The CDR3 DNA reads TGTGCCAGCAGTTTAGCAGGCCCTGCCTATGGCTACACCTTC.